Presented here are 7 T cell receptor beta chains from one specimen sequenced in a study of PD-L1 blockade in urothelial cancer. TCRdb keeps only in-frame clones here, not all; method: immunoSEQ multiplex PCR. This table holds 50,000 to 75,000 clones, 80% to 90% found once. The sample's time point: pretreatment peripheral blood. This specimen consisted of PBMCs, obtained around atezolizumab (anti-PD-L1) treatment. The receptors were sampled from a man in his 70s with urothelial cancer.

The rearrangement uses TRBV18 and TRBJ1-5, with D unresolved. Looked up from germline, CDR1 is KGHSH and CDR2 is LQKENI. V lost 2 bases and J lost 4, with 6 bases in between. This CDR3 comprises 13 residues. This CDR3 reads CASSPGLNQPQHF. CDR3 coding DNA: TGTGCCAGCTCACCAGGGCTGAATCAGCCCCAGCATTTT.

The chain combines TRBV27 with TRBJ1-1; no clear D. Trimming pared 2 bases from V and 6 bases from J, leaving 16 bases between. The CDR3 is 15 residues long. Germline loops: CDR1 MNHEY, CDR2 SMNVEV (reference sequence). CDR3 coding DNA: TGTGCCAGCAGTTTAGTGAGGAGTCTTCTAGCTGAAGCTTTCTTT. It translates to CASSLVRSLLAEAFF.

This clone was detected a few times. The chain employs TRBV10-3 and TRBJ1-2; 8 bases agree with TRBD1. V shed 5 bases, J shed 7 bases, and the junction held 3 bases outside the gene matches. CDR1 is ENHRY and CDR2 is SYGVKD in the germline V gene. The CDR3 has 12 residues. The CDR3 coding sequence is TGTGCCATCAGTCAGGGGGCGGGTGGCTACACCTTC. Protein product: CAISQGAGGYTF.

The rearrangement links TRBV7-2 to TRBJ2-1; 10 positions match TRBD2. Germline V CDR1 and CDR2: SGHTA, FQGNSA. Trimming cost V 0 bases and J 5 bases; bases outside gene matches: 7. This CDR3 region has 17 residues. The CDR3 loop reads CASSLAASGSLNNEQFF. The CDR3 nucleotides read TGTGCCAGCAGCTTAGCGGCTAGCGGGAGCCTTAACAATGAGCAGTTCTTC.

This clone was detected ten times or more. The gene calls are TRBV4-3 and TRBJ1-1, with D unresolved. This CDR3 contains 13 residues. Trimming shortened V by 0 bases and J by 7 bases, and 9 bases separated the two germline ends. Germline V gene data show CDR1 as LGHNA and CDR2 as YSLEER. The CDR3 region is CASSQDPSNEAFF. For the CDR3, the DNA is TGCGCCAGCAGCCAAGACCCGAGCAATGAAGCTTTCTTT.

The rearrangement links TRBV5-1 to TRBJ1-1; 8 nucleotides agree with TRBD1. The CDR3 is made up of 15 amino acids. Germline-derived CDR1 and CDR2 are SGHRS and YFSETQ. The junction had 6 bases not matched to a gene; V was cut back by 4 bases and J by 1 base. This chain's CDR3 is CASSRSGTGNTEAFF. DNA for the CDR3: TGCGCCAGCAGCAGATCCGGGACAGGGAACACTGAAGCTTTCTTT.

The rearrangement joins TRBV5-6 to TRBJ2-3; D might be TRBD1 (6 bases). V dropped 4 bases and J dropped 2 bases, with 8 bases sitting between them. This CDR3 is 13 amino acids long. Germline CDR1 reads SGHDT; CDR2 reads YYEEEE. CDR3 coding DNA: TGTGCCAGCAGCCGGACAGCCACAGATACGCAGTATTTT. The encoded protein is CASSRTATDTQYF. Looking up the rest from reference TRBV5-6 and TRBJ2-3 gives the full variable domain: DAGVTQSPTHLIKTRGQQVTLRCSPKSGHDTVSWYQQALGQGPQFIFQYYEEEERQRGNFPDRFSGHQFPNYSSELNVNALLLGDSALYLCASSRTATDTQYFGPGTRLTVL.